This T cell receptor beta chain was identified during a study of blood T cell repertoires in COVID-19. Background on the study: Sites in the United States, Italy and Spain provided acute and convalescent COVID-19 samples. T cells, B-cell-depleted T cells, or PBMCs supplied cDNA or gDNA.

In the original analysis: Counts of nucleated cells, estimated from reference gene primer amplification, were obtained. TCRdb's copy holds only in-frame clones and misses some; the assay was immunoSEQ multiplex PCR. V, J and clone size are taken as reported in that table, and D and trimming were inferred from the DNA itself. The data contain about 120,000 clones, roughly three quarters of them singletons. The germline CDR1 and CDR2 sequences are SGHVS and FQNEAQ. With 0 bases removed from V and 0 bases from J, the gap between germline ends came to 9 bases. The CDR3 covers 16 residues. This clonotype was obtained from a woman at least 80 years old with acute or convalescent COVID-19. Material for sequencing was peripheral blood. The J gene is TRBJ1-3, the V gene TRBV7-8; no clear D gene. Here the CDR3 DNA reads TGTGCCAGCAGCTTAGCTGACTGGCACTCTGGAAACACCATATATTTT. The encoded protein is CASSLADWHSGNTIYF.